This TCR beta chain was recorded in a study of T cells in Graves' hyperthyroidism and ophthalmopathy. A NOSPECS grade of at least 4, a Clinical Activity Score of at least 3 and duration under 3 months were recorded in ophthalmopathy patients. Orbital computed tomography, thyroid ultrasound, serum thyroxine and TRAb, and clinical symptoms together informed the diagnoses. An approximately 10 ml volume of fresh peripheral blood provided the PBMCs. The sample holds many counts of this clonotype. Germline CDR1 reads SGHDN; CDR2 reads FVKESK. V trimming: 6 bases; J trimming: 8 bases; junction bases outside the gene matches: 13. The CDR3 is 18 residues long. RNA transcripts yielded amplified TCR beta CDR3 regions. First-round RT-PCR of the TCR CDR3 relied on the HTBI primer set. TCRdb independently ran MiXCR on the multiplex PCR reads; one entry per CDR3 protein. Among 240,000 or so distinct CDR3 sequences listed, over 15% were seen once.

The sequence was collected from a woman aged 18-30 years with Graves' ophthalmopathy. The genes are TRBV14 and TRBJ2-1; 16 bases are a match to TRBD2. Sequencing was done on a sample of blood. The DNA of the CDR3 is TGTGCCAGCAGTCGGACCGGGACTAGCGGGAGGGTCTTGGATGAGCAGTTCTTC. Translated: CASSRTGTSGRVLDEQFF.